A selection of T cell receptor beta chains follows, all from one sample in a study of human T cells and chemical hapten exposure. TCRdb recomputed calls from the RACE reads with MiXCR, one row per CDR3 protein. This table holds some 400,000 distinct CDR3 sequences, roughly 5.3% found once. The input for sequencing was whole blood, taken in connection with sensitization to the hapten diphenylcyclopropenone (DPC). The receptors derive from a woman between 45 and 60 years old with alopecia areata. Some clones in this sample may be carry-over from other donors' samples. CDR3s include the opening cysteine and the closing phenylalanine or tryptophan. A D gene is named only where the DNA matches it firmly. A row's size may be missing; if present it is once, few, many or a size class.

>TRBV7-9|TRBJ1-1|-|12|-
TGTGCCAGCAGCCCCCGAGTCGCTGAAGCTTTCTTT
CASSPRVAEAFF
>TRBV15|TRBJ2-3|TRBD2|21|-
TGTGCCACCAGCAGAGTTCCAGCCAGGACTAGCGGGGGCCTTAGCACAGATACGCAGTATTTT
CATSRVPARTSGGLSTDTQYF
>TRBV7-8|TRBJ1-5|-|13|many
TGTGCCAGCAGCTTATGGAACAATCAGCCCCAGCATTTT
CASSLWNNQPQHF
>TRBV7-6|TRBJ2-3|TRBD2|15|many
TGTGCCAGCAGCTTACTAGCGGGGGCGGCGAATACGCAGTATTTT
CASSLLAGAANTQYF
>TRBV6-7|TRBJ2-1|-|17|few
TGTGCCAGCAGTTACTCGAAATCCGGGGAGAGGGGCAATGAGCAGTTCTTC
CASSYSKSGERGNEQFF
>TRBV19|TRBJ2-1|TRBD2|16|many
TGTGCCAGTAGTATAGGGACTAGGGGTCTCCACAATGAGCAGTTCTTC
CASSIGTRGLHNEQFF
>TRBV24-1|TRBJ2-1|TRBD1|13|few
TGTGCCACCAGTGATCACCCGGAGCAGGACAGGATCTTC
CATSDHPEQDRIF
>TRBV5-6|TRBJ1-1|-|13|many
TGTGCCAGCAGCTTGAGTACCCGGGGGGAAGCTTTCTTT
CASSLSTRGEAFF
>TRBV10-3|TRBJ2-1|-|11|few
TGTGCCATCAGTGAGGGGCATGAGCAGTTCTTC
CAISEGHEQFF
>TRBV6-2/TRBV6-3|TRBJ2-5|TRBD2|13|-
TGTGCCAGCAGTCCGGGACTACGGGAGACCCAGTACTTC
CASSPGLRETQYF
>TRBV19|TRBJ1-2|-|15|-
TGTGCCAGTAGTACCCACGGGGATGGGCTCTATGGCTACACCTTC
CASSTHGDGLYGYTF
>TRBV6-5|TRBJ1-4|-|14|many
TGTGCCAGCAGTTATACAGCAACTAATGAAAAACTGTTTTTT
CASSYTATNEKLFF
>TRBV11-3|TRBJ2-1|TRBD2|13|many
TGTGCCAGCAGTTATATAGCGGGGGGGCAAGAGTTCTTC
CASSYIAGGQEFF
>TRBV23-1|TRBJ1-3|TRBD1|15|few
TGCGCCAGCGGACCACAGGGGGCTTTTGGAAACACCATATATTTT
CASGPQGAFGNTIYF
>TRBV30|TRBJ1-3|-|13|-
TGTGCCTGGAACCGGGGCGCTGGAAACACCATATATTTT
CAWNRGAGNTIYF